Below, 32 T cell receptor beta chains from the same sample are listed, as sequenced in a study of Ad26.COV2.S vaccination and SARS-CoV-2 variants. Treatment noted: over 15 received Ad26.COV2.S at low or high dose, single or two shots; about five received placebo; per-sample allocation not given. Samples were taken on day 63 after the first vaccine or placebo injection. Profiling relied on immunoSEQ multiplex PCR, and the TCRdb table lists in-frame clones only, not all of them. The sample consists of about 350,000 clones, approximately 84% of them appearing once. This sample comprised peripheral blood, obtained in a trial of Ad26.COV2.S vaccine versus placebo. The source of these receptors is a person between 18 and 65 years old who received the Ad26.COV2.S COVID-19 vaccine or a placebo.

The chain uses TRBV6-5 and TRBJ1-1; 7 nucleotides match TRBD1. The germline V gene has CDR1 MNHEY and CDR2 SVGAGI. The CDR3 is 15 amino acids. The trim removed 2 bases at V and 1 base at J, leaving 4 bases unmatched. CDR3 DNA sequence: TGTGCCAGCAGTTACCTTTCAGGGGGGAACACTGAAGCTTTCTTT. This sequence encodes CASSYLSGGNTEAFF.

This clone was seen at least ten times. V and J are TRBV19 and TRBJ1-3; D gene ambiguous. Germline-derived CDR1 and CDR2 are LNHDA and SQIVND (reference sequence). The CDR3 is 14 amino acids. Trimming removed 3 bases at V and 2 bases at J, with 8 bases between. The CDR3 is CASSMTATGNTIYF. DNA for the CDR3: TGTGCCAGTAGTATGACTGCGACTGGAAACACCATATATTTT. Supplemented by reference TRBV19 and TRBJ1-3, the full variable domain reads DGGITQSPKYLFRKEGQNVTLSCEQNLNHDAMYWYRQDPGQGLRLIYYSQIVNDFQKGDIAEGYSVSREKKESFPLTVTSAQKNPTAFYLCASSMTATGNTIYFGEGSWLTVV.

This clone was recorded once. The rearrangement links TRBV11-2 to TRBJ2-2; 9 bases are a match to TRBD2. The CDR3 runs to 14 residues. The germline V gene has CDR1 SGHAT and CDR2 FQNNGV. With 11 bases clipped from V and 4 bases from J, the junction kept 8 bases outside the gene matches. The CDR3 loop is CAGIAGEGTGELFF. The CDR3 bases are TGTGCCGGAATAGCGGGAGAGGGCACCGGGGAGCTGTTTTTT. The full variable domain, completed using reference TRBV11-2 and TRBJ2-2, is EAGVAQSPRYKIIEKRQSVAFWCNPISGHATLYWYQQILGQGPKLLIQFQNNGVVDDSQLPKDRFSAERLKGVDSTLKIQPAKLEDSAVYLCAGIAGEGTGELFFGEGSRLTVL.

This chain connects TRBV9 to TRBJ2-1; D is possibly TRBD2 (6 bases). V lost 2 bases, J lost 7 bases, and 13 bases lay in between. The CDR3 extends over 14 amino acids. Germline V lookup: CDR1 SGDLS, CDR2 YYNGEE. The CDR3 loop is CASSVSGNWNEQFF. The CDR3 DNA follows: TGTGCCAGCAGCGTTAGCGGAAATTGGAATGAGCAGTTCTTC.

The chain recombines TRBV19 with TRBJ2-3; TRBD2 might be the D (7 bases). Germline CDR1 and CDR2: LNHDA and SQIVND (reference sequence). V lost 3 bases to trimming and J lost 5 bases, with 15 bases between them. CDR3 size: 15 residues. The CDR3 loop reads CASSIVRGALDTQYF. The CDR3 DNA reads TGTGCCAGTAGTATTGTTCGGGGGGCCCTAGATACGCAGTATTTT.

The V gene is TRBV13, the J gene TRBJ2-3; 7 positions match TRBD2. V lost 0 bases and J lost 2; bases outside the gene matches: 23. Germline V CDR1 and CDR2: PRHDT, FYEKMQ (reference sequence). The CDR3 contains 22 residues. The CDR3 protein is CASSLGPGIPAGRGFDTDTQYF. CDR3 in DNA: TGTGCCAGCAGCTTAGGCCCCGGGATCCCAGCGGGAAGGGGCTTTGACACAGATACGCAGTATTTT. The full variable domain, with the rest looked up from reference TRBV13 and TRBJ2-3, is AAGVIQSPRHLIKEKRETATLKCYPIPRHDTVYWYQQGPGQDPQFLISFYEKMQSDKGSIPDRFSAQQFSDYHSELNMSSLELGDSALYFCASSLGPGIPAGRGFDTDTQYFGPGTRLTVL.

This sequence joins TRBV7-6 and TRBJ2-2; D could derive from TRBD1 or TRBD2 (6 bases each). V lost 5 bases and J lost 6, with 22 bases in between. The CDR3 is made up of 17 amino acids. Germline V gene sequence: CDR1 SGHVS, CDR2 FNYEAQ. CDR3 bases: TGTGCCAGCAGCCCCCTAAAGGGGGGTCGGATCTCCGGGGAGCTGTTTTTT. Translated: CASSPLKGGRISGELFF.

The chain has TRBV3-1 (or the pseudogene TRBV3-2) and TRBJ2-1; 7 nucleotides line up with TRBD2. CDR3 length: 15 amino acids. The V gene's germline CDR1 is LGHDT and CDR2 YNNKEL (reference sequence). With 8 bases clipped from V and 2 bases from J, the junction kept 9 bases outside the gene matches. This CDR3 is CASHPGAGAYNEQFF. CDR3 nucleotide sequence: TGTGCCAGCCACCCCGGGGCGGGAGCCTACAATGAGCAGTTCTTC.

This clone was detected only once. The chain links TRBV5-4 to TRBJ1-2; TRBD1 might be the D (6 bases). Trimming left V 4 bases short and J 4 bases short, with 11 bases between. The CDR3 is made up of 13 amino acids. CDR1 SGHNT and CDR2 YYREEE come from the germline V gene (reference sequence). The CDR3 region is CASSPGQTYGYTF. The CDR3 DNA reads TGTGCCAGCAGCCCTGGACAGACCTATGGCTACACCTTC.

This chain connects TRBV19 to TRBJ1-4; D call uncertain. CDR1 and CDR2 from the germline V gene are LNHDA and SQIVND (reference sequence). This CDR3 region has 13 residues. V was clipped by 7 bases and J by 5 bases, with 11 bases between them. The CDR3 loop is CASKVPTNEKLFF. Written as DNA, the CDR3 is TGTGCCAGTAAGGTACCCACGAATGAAAAACTGTTTTTT.

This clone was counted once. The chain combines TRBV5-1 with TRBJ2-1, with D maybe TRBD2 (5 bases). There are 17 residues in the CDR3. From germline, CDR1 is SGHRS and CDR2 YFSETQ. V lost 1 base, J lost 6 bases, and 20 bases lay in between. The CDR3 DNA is TGCGCCAGCAGCTTGCTTCGTGGCGACCCGAGCGGCAATGAGCAGTTCTTC. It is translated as CASSLLRGDPSGNEQFF.

This CDR3 reads CASSVGFTVEQYF. The CDR3 DNA sequence: TGTGCCAGCAGTGTAGGATTCACAGTCGAGCAGTACTTC. This chain links TRBV25-1 with TRBJ2-7; D ambiguous. The germline CDR1 and CDR2 sequences are MGHDK and SYGVNS. Trimming took off 4 bases at V and 6 bases at J, with 13 bases between the two ends. The CDR3 totals 13 residues.

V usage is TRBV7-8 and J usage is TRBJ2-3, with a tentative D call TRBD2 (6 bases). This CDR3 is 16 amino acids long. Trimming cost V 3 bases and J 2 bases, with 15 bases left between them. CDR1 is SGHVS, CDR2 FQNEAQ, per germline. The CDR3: CASSFLSGSTTDTQYF. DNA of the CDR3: TGTGCCAGCAGCTTTCTTAGCGGCTCGACCACAGATACGCAGTATTTT.

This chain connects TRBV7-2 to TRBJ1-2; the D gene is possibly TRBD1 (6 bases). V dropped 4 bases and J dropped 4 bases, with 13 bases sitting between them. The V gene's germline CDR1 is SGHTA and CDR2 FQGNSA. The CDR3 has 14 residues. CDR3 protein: CASSSAQGSYGYTF. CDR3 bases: TGTGCCAGCAGCTCCGCACAGGGTAGCTATGGCTACACCTTC. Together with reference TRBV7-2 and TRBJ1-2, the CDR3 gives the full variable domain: GAGVSQSPSNKVTEKGKDVELRCDPISGHTALYWYRQSLGQGLEFLIYFQGNSAPDKSGLPSDRFSAERTGGSVSTLTIQRTQQEDSAVYLCASSSAQGSYGYTFGSGTRLTVV.

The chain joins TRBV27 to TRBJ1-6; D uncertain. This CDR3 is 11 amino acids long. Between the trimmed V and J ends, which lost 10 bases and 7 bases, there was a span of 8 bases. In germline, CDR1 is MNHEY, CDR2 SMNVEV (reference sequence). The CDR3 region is CATGPNSPLHF. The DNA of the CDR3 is TGTGCCACCGGACCCAATTCACCCCTCCACTTT.

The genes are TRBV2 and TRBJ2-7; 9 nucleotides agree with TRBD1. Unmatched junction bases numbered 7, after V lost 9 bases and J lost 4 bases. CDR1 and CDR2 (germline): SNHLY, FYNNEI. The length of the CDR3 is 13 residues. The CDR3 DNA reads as TGTGCCAGTAGTCGGGACAGGGAATACGAGCAGTACTTC. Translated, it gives CASSRDREYEQYF.

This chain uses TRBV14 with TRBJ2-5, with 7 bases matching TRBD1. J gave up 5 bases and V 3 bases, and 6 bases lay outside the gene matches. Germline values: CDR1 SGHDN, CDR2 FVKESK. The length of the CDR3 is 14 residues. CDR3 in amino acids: CASSHGTAAETQYF. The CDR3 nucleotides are TGTGCCAGCAGCCATGGGACAGCCGCCGAGACCCAGTACTTC.

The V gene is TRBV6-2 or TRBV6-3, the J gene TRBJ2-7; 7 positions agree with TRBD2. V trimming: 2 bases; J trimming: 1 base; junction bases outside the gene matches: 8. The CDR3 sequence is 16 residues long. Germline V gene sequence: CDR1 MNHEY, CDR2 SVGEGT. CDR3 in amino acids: CASSYGRASGSYEQYF. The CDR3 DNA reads TGTGCCAGCAGTTACGGTCGGGCTAGCGGATCCTACGAGCAGTACTTC.

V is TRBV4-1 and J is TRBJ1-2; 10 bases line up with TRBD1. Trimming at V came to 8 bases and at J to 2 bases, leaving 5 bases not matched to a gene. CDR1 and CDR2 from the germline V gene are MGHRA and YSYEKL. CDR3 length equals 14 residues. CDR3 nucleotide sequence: TGCGCCAGCGGGGGACAGGGGAAAAACTATGGCTACACCTTC. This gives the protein CASGGQGKNYGYTF.

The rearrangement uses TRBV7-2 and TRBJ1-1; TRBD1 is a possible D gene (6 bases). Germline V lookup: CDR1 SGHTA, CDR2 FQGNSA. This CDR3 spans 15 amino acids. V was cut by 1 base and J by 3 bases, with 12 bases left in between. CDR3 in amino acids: CASSLGGAWDTEAFF. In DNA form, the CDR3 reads TGTGCCAGCAGCTTAGGGGGGGCTTGGGACACTGAAGCTTTCTTT.

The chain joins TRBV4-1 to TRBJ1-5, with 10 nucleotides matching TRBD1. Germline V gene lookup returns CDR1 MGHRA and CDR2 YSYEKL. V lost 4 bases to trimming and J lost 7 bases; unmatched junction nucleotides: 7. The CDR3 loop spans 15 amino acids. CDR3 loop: CASSLGTGDRQPQHF. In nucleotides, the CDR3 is TGCGCCAGCAGCCTCGGGACAGGGGACCGACAGCCCCAGCATTTT.

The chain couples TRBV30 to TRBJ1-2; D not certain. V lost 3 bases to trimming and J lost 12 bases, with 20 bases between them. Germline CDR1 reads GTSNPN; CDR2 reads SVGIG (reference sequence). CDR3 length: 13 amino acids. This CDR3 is CAWREDPGRVNTF. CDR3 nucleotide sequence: TGTGCCTGGAGGGAAGACCCTGGAAGGGTCAACACCTTC.

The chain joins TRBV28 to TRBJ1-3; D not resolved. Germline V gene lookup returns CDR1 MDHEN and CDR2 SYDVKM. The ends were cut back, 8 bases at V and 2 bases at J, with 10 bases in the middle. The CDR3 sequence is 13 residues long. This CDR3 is CASATVPGNTIYF. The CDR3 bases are TGTGCCAGCGCCACAGTCCCTGGAAACACCATATATTTT.

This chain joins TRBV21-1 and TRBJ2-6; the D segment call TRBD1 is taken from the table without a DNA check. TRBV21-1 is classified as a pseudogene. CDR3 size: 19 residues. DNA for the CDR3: TGTGCCAGCAGCAAAAAACCCCCCCAGGGGAGCCCTGGGGCCAACGTCCTGACTTTC. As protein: CASSKKPPQGSPGANVLTF.

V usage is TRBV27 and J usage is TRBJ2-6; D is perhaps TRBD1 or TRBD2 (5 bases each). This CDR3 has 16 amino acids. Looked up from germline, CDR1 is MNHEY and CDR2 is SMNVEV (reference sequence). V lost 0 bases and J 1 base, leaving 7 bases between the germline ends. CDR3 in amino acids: CASSLSWGSGANVLTF. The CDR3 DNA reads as TGTGCCAGCAGTTTATCTTGGGGGTCTGGGGCCAACGTCCTGACTTTC.

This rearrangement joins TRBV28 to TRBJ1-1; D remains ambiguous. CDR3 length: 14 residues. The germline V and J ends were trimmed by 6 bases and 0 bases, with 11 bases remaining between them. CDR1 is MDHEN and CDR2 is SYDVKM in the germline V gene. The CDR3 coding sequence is TGTGCCAGCAGATCGGAACCCATGAACACTGAAGCTTTCTTT. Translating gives CASRSEPMNTEAFF.

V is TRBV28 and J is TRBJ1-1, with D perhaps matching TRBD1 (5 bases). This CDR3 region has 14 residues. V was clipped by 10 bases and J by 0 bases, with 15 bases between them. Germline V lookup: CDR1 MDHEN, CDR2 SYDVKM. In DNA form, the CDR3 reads TGTGCCATCACAGGCACTCGAATGAACACTGAAGCTTTCTTT. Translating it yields CAITGTRMNTEAFF.

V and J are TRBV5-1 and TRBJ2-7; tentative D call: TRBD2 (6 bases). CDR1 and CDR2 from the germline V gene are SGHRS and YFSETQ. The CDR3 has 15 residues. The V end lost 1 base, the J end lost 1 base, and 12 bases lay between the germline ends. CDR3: CASSLMGGWSYEQYF. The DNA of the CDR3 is TGCGCCAGCAGCTTGATGGGAGGTTGGTCCTACGAGCAGTACTTC.

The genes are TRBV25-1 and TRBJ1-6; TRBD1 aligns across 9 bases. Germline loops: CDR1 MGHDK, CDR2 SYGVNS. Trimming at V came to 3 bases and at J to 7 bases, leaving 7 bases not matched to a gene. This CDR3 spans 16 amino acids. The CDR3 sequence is CASSDLKGQGNSPLHF. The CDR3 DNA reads TGTGCCAGCAGTGATTTGAAAGGACAGGGGAATTCACCCCTCCACTTT.

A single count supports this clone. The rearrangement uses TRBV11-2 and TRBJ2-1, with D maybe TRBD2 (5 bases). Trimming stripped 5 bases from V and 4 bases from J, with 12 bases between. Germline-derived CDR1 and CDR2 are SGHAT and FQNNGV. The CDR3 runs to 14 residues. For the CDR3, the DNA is TGTGCCAGCAGCCTAGCCGGACCGTACAATGAGCAGTTCTTC. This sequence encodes CASSLAGPYNEQFF. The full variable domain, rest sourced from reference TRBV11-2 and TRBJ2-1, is EAGVAQSPRYKIIEKRQSVAFWCNPISGHATLYWYQQILGQGPKLLIQFQNNGVVDDSQLPKDRFSAERLKGVDSTLKIQPAKLEDSAVYLCASSLAGPYNEQFFGPGTRLTVL.

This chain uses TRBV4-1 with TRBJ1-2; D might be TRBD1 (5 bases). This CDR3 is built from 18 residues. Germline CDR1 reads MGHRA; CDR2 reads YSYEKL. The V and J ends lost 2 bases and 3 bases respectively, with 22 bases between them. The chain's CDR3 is CASSQPTLHRSPDYGYTF. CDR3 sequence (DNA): TGCGCCAGCAGCCAACCTACCCTCCACAGGTCTCCGGACTATGGCTACACCTTC.

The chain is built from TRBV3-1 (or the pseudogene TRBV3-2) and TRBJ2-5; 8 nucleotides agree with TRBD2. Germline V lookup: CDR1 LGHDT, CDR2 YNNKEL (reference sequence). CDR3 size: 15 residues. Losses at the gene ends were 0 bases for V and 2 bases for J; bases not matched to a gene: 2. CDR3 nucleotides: TGTGCCAGCAGCCAAGAAGTAGCGGGACAAGAGACCCAGTACTTC. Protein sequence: CASSQEVAGQETQYF.